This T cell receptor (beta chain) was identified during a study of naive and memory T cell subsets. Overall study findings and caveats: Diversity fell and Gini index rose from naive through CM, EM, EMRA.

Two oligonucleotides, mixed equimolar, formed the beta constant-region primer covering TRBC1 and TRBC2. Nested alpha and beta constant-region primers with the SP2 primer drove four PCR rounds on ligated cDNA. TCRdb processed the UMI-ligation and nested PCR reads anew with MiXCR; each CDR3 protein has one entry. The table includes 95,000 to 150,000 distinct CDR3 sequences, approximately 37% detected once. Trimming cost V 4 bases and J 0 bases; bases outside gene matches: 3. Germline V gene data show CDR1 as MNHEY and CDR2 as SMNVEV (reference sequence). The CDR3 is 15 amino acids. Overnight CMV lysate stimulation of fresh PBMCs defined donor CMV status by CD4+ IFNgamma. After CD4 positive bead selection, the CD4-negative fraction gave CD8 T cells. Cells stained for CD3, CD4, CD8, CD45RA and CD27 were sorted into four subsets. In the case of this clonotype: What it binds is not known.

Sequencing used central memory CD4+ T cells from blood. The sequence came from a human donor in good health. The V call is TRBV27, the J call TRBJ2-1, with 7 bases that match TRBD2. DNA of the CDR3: TGTGCCAGCAGTTACGGGGGGAGCTCCTACAATGAGCAGTTCTTC. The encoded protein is CASSYGGSSYNEQFF.